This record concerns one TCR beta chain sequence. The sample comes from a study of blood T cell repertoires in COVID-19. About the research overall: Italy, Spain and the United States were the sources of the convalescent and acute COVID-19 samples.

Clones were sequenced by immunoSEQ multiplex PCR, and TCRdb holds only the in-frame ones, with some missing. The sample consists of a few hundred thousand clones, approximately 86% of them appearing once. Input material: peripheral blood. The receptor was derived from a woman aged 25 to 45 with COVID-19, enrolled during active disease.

Written as DNA, the CDR3 is TGTGCCAGCAGCCCCAGGACTAGCGGGAGCTATGAGCAGTTCTTC. Amino acids: CASSPRTSGSYEQFF. The chain joins TRBV6-2 or TRBV6-3 to TRBJ2-1; TRBD2 aligns across 13 bases. The CDR3 covers 15 residues. CDR1 MNHEY and CDR2 SVGEGT come from the germline V gene. V lost 6 bases to trimming and J lost 8 bases; unmatched junction nucleotides: 7.